Listed here are 7 T cell receptor beta chains from one sample, sequenced in a study of blood T cell repertoires in COVID-19. Method: immunoSEQ multiplex PCR; TCRdb's copy keeps in-frame clones and lacks some. The table has roughly 190,000 clones, 80% to 90% seen once. Sequencing was performed on peripheral blood. These receptor sequences come from a woman in her 70s with active or convalescent COVID-19.

This chain links TRBV5-4 with TRBJ1-1; 7 positions agree with TRBD1. V gave up 9 bases and J gave up 2 bases; unmatched junction bases: 7. The CDR3 is 13 residues long. Germline-derived CDR1 and CDR2 are SGHNT and YYREEE (reference sequence). The CDR3 here is CATEGQLNTEAFF. The CDR3 coding sequence is TGTGCCACCGAGGGACAGCTCAACACTGAAGCTTTCTTT.

The chain is built from TRBV10-1 and TRBJ1-2; possibly TRBD1 for D (5 bases). Germline lookup yields CDR1 WNHNN and CDR2 SYGVQD (reference sequence). This CDR3 is built from 11 residues. V was shortened by 5 bases and J by 7 bases, with 8 bases between the two germline ends. The CDR3 DNA reads as TGCGCCAGCAGTCCCAGGGCTGGCTACACCTTC. As protein: CASSPRAGYTF.

The chain is built from TRBV6-1 and TRBJ1-2, with 9 positions matching TRBD1. The CDR3 spans 15 residues. Germline CDR1 MNHNS, CDR2 SASEGT. The junction had 1 base not matched to a gene; V was cut back by 2 bases and J by 0 bases. The CDR3 sequence is CASSERQGANYGYTF. DNA of the CDR3: TGTGCCAGCAGTGAACGACAGGGGGCTAACTATGGCTACACCTTC.

V is TRBV6-5 and J is TRBJ2-5; 9 nucleotides match TRBD2. This CDR3 contains 13 residues. CDR1 MNHEY and CDR2 SVGAGI come from the germline V gene. After removal of 7 bases from V and 5 bases from J, the junction contained 5 bases not matched to a gene. The CDR3 region has the DNA TGTGCCAGCAAAGGCGGGAGGGTCGAGACCCAGTACTTC. Protein product: CASKGGRVETQYF.

V is TRBV5-6 and J is TRBJ1-5, with 7 bases aligning to TRBD1. The V and J ends lost 0 bases and 4 bases, in that order; junction bases with no gene match: 7. CDR1 and CDR2 (germline): SGHDT, YYEEEE. The CDR3 has 16 residues. The CDR3: CASSLAADRLNQPQHF. The DNA of the CDR3 is TGTGCCAGCAGCTTGGCGGCGGACAGGCTAAATCAGCCCCAGCATTTT.

The genes are TRBV18 and TRBJ2-5, with 14 bases fitting TRBD2. The CDR3 loop spans 16 amino acids. The J segment lost 2 bases and the V segment lost 1 base, leaving 0 bases of the junction unmatched. CDR1 is KGHSH and CDR2 is LQKENI in the germline V gene. Here the CDR3 DNA reads TGTGCCAGCTCACCACGACTAGCGGGAGGGCAAGAGACCCAGTACTTC. It is translated as CASSPRLAGGQETQYF.

The J gene is TRBJ1-2, the V gene TRBV24-1; D uncertain. The CDR3 loop spans 13 amino acids. V was cut by 2 bases and J by 6 bases, with 9 bases left in between. Per the germline V gene, CDR1 is KGHDR and CDR2 is SFDVKD. CDR3 DNA: TGTGCCACCAGTGATTCTAATAATAATGGCTACACCTTC. Protein: CATSDSNNNGYTF.